One sample yielded the 6 T cell receptor beta chains listed below, sequenced in a study of shared clonotypes between healthy human individuals. The table came from immunoSEQ multiplex PCR; TCRdb's copy has only in-frame clones and leaves some out. This sample yields nearly 750,000 clones, of which over 60% are seen a single time; 1.8% belongs to the top ten. The sequenced sample was memory CD4+ T cells sorted from blood. This sample's subset: CD45RA-negative fraction. These TCRs come from a woman between 25 and 40 years old in good health.

This clone was detected a few times. The chain uses TRBV19 and TRBJ1-5; no clear D. Germline CDR1 LNHDA, CDR2 SQIVND (reference sequence). The CDR3 sequence is 14 residues long. V lost 3 bases and J lost 0, with 6 bases in between. CDR3 coding DNA: TGTGCCAGTAGTATGGTCCCTAGCAATCAGCCCCAGCATTTT. Amino acid sequence: CASSMVPSNQPQHF. Using reference TRBV19 and TRBJ1-5 for the parts outside the CDR3, the full variable domain is DGGITQSPKYLFRKEGQNVTLSCEQNLNHDAMYWYRQDPGQGLRLIYYSQIVNDFQKGDIAEGYSVSREKKESFPLTVTSAQKNPTAFYLCASSMVPSNQPQHFGDGTRLSIL.

The J gene is TRBJ1-2, the V gene TRBV6-5, with no clear D. This CDR3 region has 14 residues. CDR1 and CDR2 from the germline V gene are MNHEY and SVGAGI. Trimming took off 1 base at V and 0 bases at J, with 6 bases between the two ends. The CDR3 DNA is TGTGCCAGCAGTTACTATGGCCCTAACTATGGCTACACCTTC. Amino acid sequence: CASSYYGPNYGYTF.

CDR3: CASSEAPNQPQHF. CDR3 bases: TGTGCCAGCAGTGAAGCTCCCAATCAGCCCCAGCATTTT. V is TRBV6-1 and J is TRBJ1-5; D ambiguous. V lost 0 bases, J lost 3 bases, and 3 bases lay in between. The CDR3 loop spans 13 amino acids. Germline V gene lookup returns CDR1 MNHNS and CDR2 SASEGT.

This chain connects TRBV30 to TRBJ2-2; 10 bases align to TRBD2. CDR3 size: 14 residues. The ends lost 5 bases at V and 1 base at J; junction bases unmatched: 1. Germline CDR1 and CDR2: GTSNPN and SVGIG (reference sequence). Here the CDR3 DNA reads TGTGCCTGGTTAGCGGGAGGGAACACCGGGGAGCTGTTTTTT. Its translation: CAWLAGGNTGELFF.

V usage is TRBV5-6 and J usage is TRBJ2-1, with 9 bases fitting TRBD1. This CDR3 comprises 13 residues. In germline, CDR1 is SGHDT, CDR2 YYEEEE. V was clipped by 3 bases and J by 9 bases; unmatched bases: 4. DNA for the CDR3: TGTGCCAGCAGCTGGACAGGGGCGGGTGAGCAGTTCTTC. Amino acids: CASSWTGAGEQFF.

The J gene is TRBJ2-3, the V gene TRBV28, with D perhaps TRBD2 (6 bases). The CDR3 length is 18 residues. Trimming took 3 bases from V and 2 from J, leaving 21 bases between them. Germline V CDR1 and CDR2: MDHEN, SYDVKM. The CDR3 DNA is TGTGCCAGCAGTTTTAATTCCCCCGGGCGGGGTGACACAGATACGCAGTATTTT. This codes for CASSFNSPGRGDTDTQYF.